This T cell receptor beta chain was sequenced in a study of T cells in Graves' hyperthyroidism and ophthalmopathy. The CDR3 has 16 residues. V lost 3 bases and J lost 0, with 14 bases in between. Germline assignment: CDR1 MGHDK and CDR2 SYGVNS. There were TCR beta CDR3 regions amplified from RNA transcripts. HTBI primers were the set used in a first-round RT-PCR of the TCR CDR3. One entry per CDR3 protein, called by TCRdb with MiXCR from the multiplex PCR reads. Here the sample spans a few hundred thousand distinct CDR3 sequences, roughly 15% being singletons. The gene calls are TRBV25-1 and TRBJ1-2; D is ambiguous. The origin of this receptor is a woman aged 18-30 years with Graves' hyperthyroidism. Sequenced sample: blood. CDR3 residues: CASSDWQSTSNYGYTF. The CDR3, as DNA: TGTGCCAGCAGTGATTGGCAGAGTACCTCTAACTATGGCTACACCTTC.